These 21 T cell receptor beta chains originate from one sample sequenced in a study of blood T cell repertoires in COVID-19. Generated by immunoSEQ multiplex PCR, the TCRdb table keeps only in-frame clones and is missing some. The top ten hold approximately 9.6% of the sample, which has some 31,000 clones, roughly nine tenths seen once. The sequencing sample was made of peripheral blood. The receptors shown here come from a human donor with active COVID-19. The donor label of this sample is uncertain.

The chain employs TRBV5-1 and TRBJ2-7; 9 nucleotides match TRBD2. The V segment lost 7 bases and the J segment 2 bases; nucleotides outside the gene matches: 4. Germline V gives CDR1 SGHRS, CDR2 YFSETQ. The CDR3 loop spans 13 amino acids. The DNA of the CDR3 is TGCGCCAGCTCCGGGACTAGCACCTACGAGCAGTACTTC. Protein product: CASSGTSTYEQYF.

The chain has TRBV11-2 and TRBJ2-6; TRBD2 might be the D (5 bases). V was shortened by 2 bases and J by 2 bases, with 7 bases between the two germline ends. This CDR3 is 15 amino acids long. Germline loops: CDR1 SGHAT, CDR2 FQNNGV. Here the CDR3 DNA reads TGTGCCAGCAGCTTAATCGGGGCTGGGGCCAACGTCCTGACTTTC. Protein: CASSLIGAGANVLTF.

This clone was found once. The chain uses TRBV6-2 or TRBV6-3 and TRBJ2-7; 14 nucleotides line up with TRBD2. Germline V gene lookup returns CDR1 MNHEY and CDR2 SVGEGT. The CDR3 extends over 19 amino acids. The ends lost 2 bases at V and 3 bases at J; junction bases unmatched: 12. The CDR3 DNA is TGTGCCAGCAGTTACCCAATTGGGACTAGCGGGAGAAGAGGCTACGAGCAGTACTTC. This gives the protein CASSYPIGTSGRRGYEQYF.

This chain links TRBV27 with TRBJ2-7, with TRBD2 matching 9 bases. CDR1 is MNHEY, CDR2 SMNVEV, per germline (reference sequence). The CDR3 is made up of 13 amino acids. V was clipped by 3 bases and J by 5 bases; unmatched bases: 2. CDR3 residues: CASSFSGGNEQYF. The CDR3 DNA reads as TGTGCCAGCAGTTTCAGCGGGGGGAACGAGCAGTACTTC.

V gene TRBV13 combines with J gene TRBJ2-2; 8 bases map to TRBD1. Trimming cost V 5 bases and J 9 bases; bases outside gene matches: 5. Germline lookup yields CDR1 PRHDT and CDR2 FYEKMQ (reference sequence). The CDR3 is 13 amino acids. CDR3: CASSLDRGRELFF. CDR3 DNA sequence: TGTGCCAGCAGCCTTGACAGGGGCCGGGAGCTGTTTTTT.

The genes are TRBV3-1 (or the pseudogene TRBV3-2) and TRBJ1-5; D remains ambiguous. The CDR3 sequence is 11 residues long. Germline V gives CDR1 LGHDT, CDR2 YNNKEL (reference sequence). Trimming cost V 3 bases and J 11 bases, with 8 bases left between them. The CDR3 loop reads CASSQDEAQHF. CDR3 DNA: TGTGCCAGCAGCCAGGATGAGGCCCAGCATTTT.

This clone was seen only once. The chain links TRBV7-8 to TRBJ1-3; a possible D gene is TRBD1 (6 bases). Trimming removed 2 bases at V and 0 bases at J, with 11 bases between. The CDR3 contains 16 residues. CDR1 and CDR2 (germline): SGHVS, FQNEAQ. The CDR3 region is CASSLRTANSGNTIYF. The DNA of the CDR3 is TGTGCCAGCAGCTTACGGACAGCCAACTCTGGAAACACCATATATTTT.

The chain is built from TRBV25-1 and TRBJ2-3; a possible D gene is TRBD1 (6 bases). Germline values: CDR1 MGHDK, CDR2 SYGVNS. The V gene lost 4 bases and the J gene lost 9 bases, with 11 bases spanning the gap. This CDR3 has 12 amino acids. CDR3 sequence: CASSATGSTQYF. The DNA for the CDR3 is TGTGCCAGCAGTGCCACAGGGTCGACGCAGTATTTT.

The V and J genes are TRBV18 and TRBJ2-1; 10 bases are shared with TRBD1. The germline V gene has CDR1 KGHSH and CDR2 LQKENI. The CDR3 loop spans 14 amino acids. With V trimmed by 4 bases and J by 8 bases, 5 bases remained unmatched. The CDR3 DNA sequence: TGTGCCAGCTCACGCGGGGGGACAGGGGATGAGCAGTTCTTC. Translating gives CASSRGGTGDEQFF.

V and J are TRBV5-1 and TRBJ2-1; 9 bases map to TRBD2. The CDR3 loop spans 16 amino acids. Per the germline V gene, CDR1 is SGHRS and CDR2 is YFSETQ. Germline trimming cut 0 bases from V and 8 bases from J; bases unmatched to any gene: 9. CDR3 in DNA: TGCGCCAGCAGCTTGGCCAGGCTAGCGGGGTACGATGAGCAGTTCTTC. Its protein product is CASSLARLAGYDEQFF.

The rearrangement links TRBV4-1 to TRBJ2-5; 12 bases align to TRBD1. V trimming: 4 bases; J trimming: 4 bases; junction bases outside the gene matches: 13. This CDR3 spans 18 amino acids. Germline V gene data show CDR1 as MGHRA and CDR2 as YSYEKL. CDR3 sequence reads: CASSPTPGQGARRETQYF. Here the CDR3 DNA reads TGCGCCAGCAGCCCCACGCCGGGACAGGGGGCGCGACGAGAGACCCAGTACTTC.

CDR3 residues: CASSQQGSGNTIYF. CDR3 sequence (DNA): TGTGCCAGCAGCCAACAGGGGTCCGGAAACACCATATATTTT. The chain uses TRBV7-9 and TRBJ1-3; TRBD1 matches at 7 bases. This CDR3 contains 14 residues. The V and J ends lost 5 bases and 4 bases, in that order; junction bases with no gene match: 5. The germline gives CDR1 SEHNR, CDR2 FQNEAQ (reference sequence).

The chain combines TRBV28 with TRBJ1-1; tentatively, D is TRBD1 (6 bases). Germline CDR1 reads MDHEN; CDR2 reads SYDVKM. CDR3 size: 12 residues. Trimming took off 5 bases at V and 10 bases at J, with 14 bases between the two ends. In DNA form, the CDR3 reads TGTGCCAGCAGTACCCAGACAGGCGGAGCTTTCTTT. Its protein product is CASSTQTGGAFF.

This clone was detected once. The chain couples TRBV11-2 to TRBJ2-2, with a possible D match to TRBD2 (5 bases). The CDR3 is 14 residues long. Germline V gives CDR1 SGHAT, CDR2 FQNNGV. Trimming took off 0 bases at V and 5 bases at J, with 7 bases between the two ends. CDR3 coding DNA: TGTGCCAGCAGCTTAGATCCGGGGACCGGGGAGCTGTTTTTT. Its translation: CASSLDPGTGELFF. Complete variable domain (other parts from reference TRBV11-2 and TRBJ2-2): EAGVAQSPRYKIIEKRQSVAFWCNPISGHATLYWYQQILGQGPKLLIQFQNNGVVDDSQLPKDRFSAERLKGVDSTLKIQPAKLEDSAVYLCASSLDPGTGELFFGEGSRLTVL.

The chain employs TRBV21-1 and TRBJ2-7; the table's D call of TRBD1 was not tested on the DNA. TRBV21-1 is a recognized pseudogene. The CDR3 runs to 14 residues. This CDR3 is CASSKGDRGVEQYF. CDR3 coding DNA: TGTGCCAGCAGCAAAGGGGACAGGGGGGTCGAGCAGTACTTC.

This rearrangement joins TRBV5-1 to TRBJ2-7, with 9 bases lining up with TRBD1. Trimming removed 4 bases from V and 6 bases from J; junction bases left unmatched: 8. CDR3 size: 14 residues. From germline, CDR1 is SGHRS and CDR2 YFSETQ. In DNA, the CDR3 is TGCGCCAGCAGCACTACAGGGGGCGTGCTCGAGCAGTACTTC. Translating gives CASSTTGGVLEQYF.

This clone was detected once. This chain links TRBV7-9 with TRBJ2-1; D perhaps matches TRBD1 (7 bases). V gave up 4 bases and J gave up 4 bases, with 20 bases separating them. The CDR3 has 17 residues. Germline values: CDR1 SEHNR, CDR2 FQNEAQ (reference sequence). The CDR3: CASSSPDGGQLYNEQFF. The DNA for the CDR3 is TGTGCCAGCAGCTCACCCGACGGGGGACAGCTATACAATGAGCAGTTCTTC.

This chain joins TRBV25-1 and TRBJ1-6; D unresolved. Trimming shortened V by 1 base and J by 14 bases, and 18 bases separated the two germline ends. The CDR3 is 15 amino acids. Germline V gives CDR1 MGHDK, CDR2 SYGVNS. CDR3 amino acids: CASSESFGRRETLHF. As DNA, the CDR3 is TGTGCCAGCAGTGAATCCTTTGGCCGGAGAGAGACCCTCCACTTT.

V and J are TRBV27 and TRBJ2-7; TRBD2 matches at 8 bases. Germline V gene sequence: CDR1 MNHEY, CDR2 SMNVEV (reference sequence). The CDR3 is 14 residues long. The V and J ends lost 0 bases and 3 bases, in that order; junction bases with no gene match: 1. The CDR3 protein is CASSLSGGGYEQYF. DNA for the CDR3: TGTGCCAGCAGTTTATCCGGGGGGGGCTACGAGCAGTACTTC.

This sequence joins TRBV7-2 and TRBJ2-3, with 14 bases lining up with TRBD2. The germline V gene encodes CDR1 SGHTA and CDR2 FQGNSA. J was trimmed by 3 bases and V by 1 base; bases with no gene match: 6. This CDR3 contains 18 residues. CDR3 sequence: CASSLGLAGGHLTDTQYF. CDR3 nucleotide sequence: TGTGCCAGCAGCTTAGGACTAGCGGGGGGGCATCTGACAGATACGCAGTATTTT.

The V and J genes are TRBV23-1 and TRBJ2-7; TRBD2 matches at 9 bases. TRBV23-1 is noted as an ORF with a role that remains uncertain. The CDR3 consists of 14 residues. Trimming took 3 bases from V and 5 from J; bases not matched to a gene: 5. CDR3 coding DNA: TGCGCCAGCAGTCAGGGGACTAGCCCCAACGAGCAGTACTTC. Protein: CASSQGTSPNEQYF.